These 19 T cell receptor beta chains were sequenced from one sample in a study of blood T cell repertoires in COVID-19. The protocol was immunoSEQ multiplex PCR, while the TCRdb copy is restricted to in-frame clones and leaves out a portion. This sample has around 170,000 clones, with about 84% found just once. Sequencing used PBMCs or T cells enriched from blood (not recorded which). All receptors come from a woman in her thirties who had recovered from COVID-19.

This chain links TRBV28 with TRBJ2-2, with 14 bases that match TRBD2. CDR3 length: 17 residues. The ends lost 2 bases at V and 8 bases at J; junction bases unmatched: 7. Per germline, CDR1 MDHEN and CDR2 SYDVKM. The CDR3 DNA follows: TGTGCCAGCAGTTTAGAAGGACTAGCGGGAGGCTTAGGGGAGCTGTTTTTT. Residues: CASSLEGLAGGLGELFF. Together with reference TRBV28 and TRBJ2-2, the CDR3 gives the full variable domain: DVKVTQSSRYLVKRTGEKVFLECVQDMDHENMFWYRQDPGLGLRLIYFSYDVKMKEKGDIPEGYSVSREKKERFSLILESASTNQTSMYLCASSLEGLAGGLGELFFGEGSRLTVL.

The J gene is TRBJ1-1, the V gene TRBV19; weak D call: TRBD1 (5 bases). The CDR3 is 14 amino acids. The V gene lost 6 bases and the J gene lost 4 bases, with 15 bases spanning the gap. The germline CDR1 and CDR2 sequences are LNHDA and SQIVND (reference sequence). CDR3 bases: TGTGCCAGTAGGAGCGGGGCGGGAGGCACTGAAGCTTTCTTT. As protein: CASRSGAGGTEAFF.

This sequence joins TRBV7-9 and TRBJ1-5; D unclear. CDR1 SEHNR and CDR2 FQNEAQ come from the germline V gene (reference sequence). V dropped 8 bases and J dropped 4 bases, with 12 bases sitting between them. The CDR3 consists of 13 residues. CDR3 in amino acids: CASRASGNQPQHF. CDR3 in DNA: TGTGCCAGCCGGGCCTCGGGGAATCAGCCCCAGCATTTT.

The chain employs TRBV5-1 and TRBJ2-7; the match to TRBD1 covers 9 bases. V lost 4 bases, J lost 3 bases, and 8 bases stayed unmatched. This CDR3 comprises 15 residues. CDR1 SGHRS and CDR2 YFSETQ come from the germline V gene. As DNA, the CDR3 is TGCGCCAGCAGCCGGGACAGGGAATACATCTACGAGCAGTACTTC. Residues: CASSRDREYIYEQYF. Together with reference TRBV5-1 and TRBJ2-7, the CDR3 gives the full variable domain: KAGVTQTPRYLIKTRGQQVTLSCSPISGHRSVSWYQQTPGQGLQFLFEYFSETQRNKGNFPGRFSGRQFSNSRSEMNVSTLELGDSALYLCASSRDREYIYEQYFGPGTRLTVT.

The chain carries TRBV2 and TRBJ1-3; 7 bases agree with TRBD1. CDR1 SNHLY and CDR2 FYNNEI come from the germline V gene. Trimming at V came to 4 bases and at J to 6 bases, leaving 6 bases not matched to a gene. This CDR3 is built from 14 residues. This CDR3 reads CASSARQGVNTIYF. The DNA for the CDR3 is TGTGCCAGCAGTGCGAGACAGGGAGTAAACACCATATATTTT.

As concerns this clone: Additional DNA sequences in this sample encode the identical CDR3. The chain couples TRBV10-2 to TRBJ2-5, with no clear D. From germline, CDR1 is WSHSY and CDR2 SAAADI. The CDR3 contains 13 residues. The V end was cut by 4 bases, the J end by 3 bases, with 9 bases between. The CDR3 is CASSVRGKETQYF. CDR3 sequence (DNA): TGCGCCAGCAGTGTACGAGGCAAAGAGACCCAGTACTTC.

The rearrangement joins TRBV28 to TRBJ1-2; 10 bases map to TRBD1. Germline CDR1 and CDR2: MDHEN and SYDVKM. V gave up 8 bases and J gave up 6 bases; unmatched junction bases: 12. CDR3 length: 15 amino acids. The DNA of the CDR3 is TGTGCCAGCTACCTACCGGACAGGGGGGGGGATGGCTACACCTTC. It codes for CASYLPDRGGDGYTF.

CDR3 region: CASMRGSAPQETQYF. The CDR3 coding sequence is TGCGCCAGCATGCGCGGGAGTGCCCCCCAAGAGACCCAGTACTTC. V and J are TRBV5-1 and TRBJ2-5; 7 nucleotides agree with TRBD2. The CDR3 extends over 15 amino acids. The trim removed 6 bases at V and 1 base at J, leaving 9 bases unmatched. Germline CDR1 reads SGHRS; CDR2 reads YFSETQ.

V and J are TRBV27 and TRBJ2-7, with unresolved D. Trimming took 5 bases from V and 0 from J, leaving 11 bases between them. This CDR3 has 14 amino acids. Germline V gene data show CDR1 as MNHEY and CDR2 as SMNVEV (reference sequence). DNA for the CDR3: TGTGCCAGCAGTCAGACTGGCAGCTCCTACGAGCAGTACTTC. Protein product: CASSQTGSSYEQYF.

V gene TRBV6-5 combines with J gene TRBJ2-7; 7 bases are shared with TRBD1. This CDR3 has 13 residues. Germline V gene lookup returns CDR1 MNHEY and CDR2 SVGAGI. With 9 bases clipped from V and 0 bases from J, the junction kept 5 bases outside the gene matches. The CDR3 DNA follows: TGTGCCAGTGCAGGGGGAAGCTCCTACGAGCAGTACTTC. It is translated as CASAGGSSYEQYF.

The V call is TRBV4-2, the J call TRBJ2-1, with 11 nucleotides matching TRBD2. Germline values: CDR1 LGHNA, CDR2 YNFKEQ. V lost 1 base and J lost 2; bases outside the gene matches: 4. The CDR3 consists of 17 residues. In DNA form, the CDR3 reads TGTGCCAGCAGCCAAGGGGGGGGACTAGCGGCCTACAATGAGCAGTTCTTC. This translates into CASSQGGGLAAYNEQFF.

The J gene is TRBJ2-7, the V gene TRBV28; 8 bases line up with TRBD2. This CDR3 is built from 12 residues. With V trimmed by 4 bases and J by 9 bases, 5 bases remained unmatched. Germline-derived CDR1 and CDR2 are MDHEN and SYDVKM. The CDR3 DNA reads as TGTGCCAGCAGTTACCCTCGGGAGGGGCAGTACTTC. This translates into CASSYPREGQYF. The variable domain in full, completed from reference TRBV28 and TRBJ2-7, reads DVKVTQSSRYLVKRTGEKVFLECVQDMDHENMFWYRQDPGLGLRLIYFSYDVKMKEKGDIPEGYSVSREKKERFSLILESASTNQTSMYLCASSYPREGQYFGPGTRLTVT.

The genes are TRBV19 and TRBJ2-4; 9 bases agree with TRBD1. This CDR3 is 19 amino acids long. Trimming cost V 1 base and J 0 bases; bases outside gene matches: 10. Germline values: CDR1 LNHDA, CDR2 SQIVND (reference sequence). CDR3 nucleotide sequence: TGTGCCAGTAGTATAGTTGGACAGGGGAGGGAGCTAGCCAAAAACATTCAGTACTTC. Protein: CASSIVGQGRELAKNIQYF.

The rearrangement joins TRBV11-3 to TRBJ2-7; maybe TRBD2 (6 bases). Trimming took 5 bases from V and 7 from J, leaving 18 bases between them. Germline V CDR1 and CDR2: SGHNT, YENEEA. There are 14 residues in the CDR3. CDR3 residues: CASSLLGRGEEQYF. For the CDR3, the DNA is TGTGCCAGCAGCCTTCTGGGGCGGGGAGAAGAGCAGTACTTC.

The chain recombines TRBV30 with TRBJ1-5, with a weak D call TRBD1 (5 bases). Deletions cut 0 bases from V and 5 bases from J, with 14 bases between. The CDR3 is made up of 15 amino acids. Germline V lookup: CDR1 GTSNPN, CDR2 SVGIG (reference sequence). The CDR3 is CAWSVRTQGYQPQHF. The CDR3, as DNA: TGTGCCTGGAGTGTACGCACGCAGGGTTATCAGCCCCAGCATTTT. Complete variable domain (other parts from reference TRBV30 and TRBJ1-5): SQTIHQWPATLVQPVGSPLSLECTVEGTSNPNLYWYRQAAGRGLQLLFYSVGIGQISSEVPQNLSASRPQDRQFILSSKKLLLSDSGFYLCAWSVRTQGYQPQHFGDGTRLSIL.

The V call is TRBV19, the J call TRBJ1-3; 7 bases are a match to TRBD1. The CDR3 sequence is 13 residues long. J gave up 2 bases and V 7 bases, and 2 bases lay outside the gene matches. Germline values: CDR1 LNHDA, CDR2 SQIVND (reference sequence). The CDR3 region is CASNDRAGNTIYF. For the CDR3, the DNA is TGTGCCAGTAATGACAGGGCTGGAAACACCATATATTTT.

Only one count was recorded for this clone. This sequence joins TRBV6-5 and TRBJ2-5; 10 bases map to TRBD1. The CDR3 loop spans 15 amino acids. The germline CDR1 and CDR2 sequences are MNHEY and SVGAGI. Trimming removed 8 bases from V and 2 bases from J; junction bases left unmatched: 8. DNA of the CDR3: TGTGCCAGCGCCGCCGGGACAGGGGATCAAGAGACCCAGTACTTC. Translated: CASAAGTGDQETQYF.

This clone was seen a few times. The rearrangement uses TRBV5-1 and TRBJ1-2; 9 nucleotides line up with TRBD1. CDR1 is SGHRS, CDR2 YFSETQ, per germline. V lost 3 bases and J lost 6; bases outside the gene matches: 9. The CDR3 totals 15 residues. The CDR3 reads CASSSPGTGNDGYTF. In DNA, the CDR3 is TGCGCCAGCAGCTCTCCCGGGACAGGGAATGATGGCTACACCTTC. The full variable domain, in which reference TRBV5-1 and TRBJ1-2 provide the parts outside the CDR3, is KAGVTQTPRYLIKTRGQQVTLSCSPISGHRSVSWYQQTPGQGLQFLFEYFSETQRNKGNFPGRFSGRQFSNSRSEMNVSTLELGDSALYLCASSSPGTGNDGYTFGSGTRLTVV.

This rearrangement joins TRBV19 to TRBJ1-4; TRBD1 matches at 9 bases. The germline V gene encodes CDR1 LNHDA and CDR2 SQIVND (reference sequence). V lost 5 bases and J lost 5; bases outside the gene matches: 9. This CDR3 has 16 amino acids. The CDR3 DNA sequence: TGTGCCAGTAGTGTACAGGGGGCGCGTGCAAATGAAAAACTGTTTTTT. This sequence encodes CASSVQGARANEKLFF. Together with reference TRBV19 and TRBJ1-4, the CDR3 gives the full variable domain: DGGITQSPKYLFRKEGQNVTLSCEQNLNHDAMYWYRQDPGQGLRLIYYSQIVNDFQKGDIAEGYSVSREKKESFPLTVTSAQKNPTAFYLCASSVQGARANEKLFFGSGTQLSVL.